A single sample gave rise to the 13 T cell receptor beta chains below, sequenced in a study of blood T cell repertoires in COVID-19. Some clones are missing from TCRdb's copy, which holds only in-frame ones; the method was immunoSEQ multiplex PCR. The sample has over 120,000 clones; 85% to 90% are singletons. Sequencing was done on a sample of peripheral blood. These receptors originate from a man in his sixties with active or convalescent COVID-19.

The chain is built from TRBV24-1 and TRBJ1-5; maybe TRBD1 (6 bases). The CDR3 has 14 residues. The V end lost 7 bases, the J end lost 7 bases, and 16 bases lay between the germline ends. The V gene's germline CDR1 is KGHDR and CDR2 SFDVKD. The CDR3, as DNA: TGTGCCACCAGCTCGACAGGAGGTGGCCAGCCCCAGCATTTT. Its translation is CATSSTGGGQPQHF.

This clone has just a few counts. The V gene is TRBV6-5, the J gene TRBJ2-7; 9 nucleotides align to TRBD2. The V gene's germline CDR1 is MNHEY and CDR2 SVGAGI. Trimming took 10 bases from V and 2 from J; bases not matched to a gene: 9. The CDR3 spans 14 residues. The CDR3 reads CATKGGGAAYEQYF. The CDR3, as DNA: TGTGCCACAAAAGGCGGGGGGGCCGCCTACGAGCAGTACTTC.

This clone was seen repeatedly, ten times or more. The CDR3 DNA reads as TGTGCCAGCAGCCCCAATTTAGGCAATCAGCCCCAGCATTTT. Translated, it gives CASSPNLGNQPQHF. The genes are TRBV7-2 and TRBJ1-5; D gene uncertain. The CDR3 covers 14 residues. Germline V CDR1 and CDR2: SGHTA, FQGNSA. Trimming pared 5 bases from V and 2 bases from J, leaving 10 bases between.

This clone has only a few counts. The chain employs TRBV6-2 or TRBV6-3 and TRBJ2-7, with D possibly being TRBD1 (5 bases). CDR1 and CDR2 (germline): MNHEY, SVGEGT. Trimming took off 2 bases at V and 7 bases at J, with 18 bases between the two ends. CDR3 size: 15 residues. DNA for the CDR3: TGTGCCAGCAGTTACCCCGCAGGGTGGACCCCTGAGCAGTACTTC. Translation: CASSYPAGWTPEQYF.

This clone was found once. This CDR3 is CASSPGQGVSFF. As DNA, the CDR3 is TGTGCCAGCAGTCCGGGACAGGGGGTATCTTTCTTT. This chain connects TRBV6-6 to TRBJ1-1; 11 bases are a match to TRBD1. Germline loops: CDR1 MNHNY, CDR2 SVGAGI (reference sequence). This CDR3 contains 12 residues. V lost 5 bases and J lost 12; bases outside the gene matches: 5.

There are a few counts of this clone. CDR3 DNA: TGTGCCAGCTTTAGACACTCTGGAAACACCATATATTTT. Translation gives CASFRHSGNTIYF. The chain uses TRBV6-5 and TRBJ1-3; D unclear. CDR1 and CDR2 (germline): MNHEY, SVGAGI. The V gene lost 8 bases and the J gene lost 0 bases, with 8 bases spanning the gap. The CDR3 spans 13 residues.

This chain joins TRBV28 and TRBJ2-1, with 9 bases that match TRBD1. Germline CDR1 MDHEN, CDR2 SYDVKM. This CDR3 comprises 18 residues. V trimming: 4 bases; J trimming: 6 bases; junction bases outside the gene matches: 16. The CDR3 sequence: CASSSNPGQGSSVNEQFF. CDR3 in DNA: TGTGCCAGCAGTTCCAACCCTGGACAGGGGAGCTCGGTCAATGAGCAGTTCTTC.

The J gene is TRBJ1-5, the V gene TRBV5-5; a weak D match, TRBD1 (5 bases). There are 13 residues in the CDR3. V was trimmed by 1 base and J by 6 bases, leaving 8 bases between them. Per the germline V gene, CDR1 is SGHKS and CDR2 is YYEKEE (reference sequence). CDR3 amino acids: CASSLWGGQPQHF. Written as DNA, the CDR3 is TGTGCCAGCAGCTTGTGGGGGGGTCAGCCCCAGCATTTT. The full variable domain, rest sourced from reference TRBV5-5 and TRBJ1-5, is DAGVTQSPTHLIKTRGQQVTLRCSPISGHKSVSWYQQVLGQGPQFIFQYYEKEERGRGNFPDRFSARQFPNYSSELNVNALLLGDSALYLCASSLWGGQPQHFGDGTRLSIL.

The V and J genes are TRBV5-1 and TRBJ2-2; 8 nucleotides line up with TRBD1. CDR1 is SGHRS, CDR2 YFSETQ, per germline. The CDR3 runs to 14 residues. V lost 4 bases, J lost 7 bases, and 6 bases stayed unmatched. Here the CDR3 reads CASSNGQGSGELFF. CDR3 coding DNA: TGCGCCAGCAGCAACGGACAGGGTAGCGGGGAGCTGTTTTTT.

This clone has more than one count but fewer than ten. The chain joins TRBV7-9 to TRBJ1-4; D remains unclear. Trimming shortened V by 2 bases and J by 7 bases, and 8 bases separated the two germline ends. CDR1 is SEHNR, CDR2 FQNEAQ, per germline (reference sequence). There are 13 residues in the CDR3. The CDR3, as DNA: TGTGCCAGCAGCTTATATGGAGGTGAAAAACTGTTTTTT. Translating it yields CASSLYGGEKLFF.

The chain joins TRBV19 to TRBJ2-1; 8 nucleotides match TRBD2. Trimming took 4 bases from V and 9 from J; bases not matched to a gene: 11. Per germline, CDR1 LNHDA and CDR2 SQIVND (reference sequence). This CDR3 has 15 residues. As DNA, the CDR3 is TGTGCCAGTAGTAGATTACCGGGACTAGACCTTGAGCAGTTCTTC. Protein sequence: CASSRLPGLDLEQFF.

The gene calls are TRBV7-2 and TRBJ2-3, with D perhaps TRBD2 (7 bases). This CDR3 has 16 residues. Per the germline V gene, CDR1 is SGHTA and CDR2 is FQGNSA. Trimming cost V 1 base and J 0 bases, with 11 bases left between them. The CDR3 nucleotides read TGTGCCAGCAGCTTAGTGGGCGGGGGCAGCACAGATACGCAGTATTTT. It yields the protein CASSLVGGGSTDTQYF.

The chain links TRBV6-5 to TRBJ2-7; the match to TRBD1 covers 8 bases. Germline V gives CDR1 MNHEY, CDR2 SVGAGI. V dropped 0 bases and J dropped 2; count of bases not matched to a gene: 0. The CDR3 runs to 14 residues. The CDR3 spells CASSYSTGAYEQYF. In DNA form, the CDR3 reads TGTGCCAGCAGTTACTCGACAGGGGCCTACGAGCAGTACTTC.